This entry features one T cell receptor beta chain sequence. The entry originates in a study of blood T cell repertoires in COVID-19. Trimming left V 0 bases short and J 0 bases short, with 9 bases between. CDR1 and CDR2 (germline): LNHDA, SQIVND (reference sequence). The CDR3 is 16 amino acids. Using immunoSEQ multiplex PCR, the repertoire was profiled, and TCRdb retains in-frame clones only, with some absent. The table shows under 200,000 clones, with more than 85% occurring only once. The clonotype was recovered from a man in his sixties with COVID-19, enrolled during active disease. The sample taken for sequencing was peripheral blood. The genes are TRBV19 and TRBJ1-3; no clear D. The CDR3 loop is CASSIDRLSSGNTIYF. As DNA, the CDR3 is TGTGCCAGTAGTATAGACAGACTGAGCTCTGGAAACACCATATATTTT.